The rows below give T cell receptor beta chains drawn from one sample of a study of T cells in localized non-small cell lung cancer. Sequencing was performed with immunoSEQ multiplex PCR; in TCRdb, only in-frame clones are kept and a portion is missing. The sample yields around 78,000 clones, 88% seen once. The source was peripheral blood, collected before any cancer treatment. Every receptor here comes from a woman aged 35-70 years with stage I squamous cell lung carcinoma. CDR3s include the opening cysteine and the closing phenylalanine or tryptophan. The D gene is left open where the match is weak. Rows give clone size only sometimes, using once, few, many, or a class for an expanded clone.

cdr3_aa,cdr3_nt,j_call,d_call,clone_size,v_call
CASRRSGGRGNIQYF,TGCGCCAGCAGACGTAGCGGGGGGAGAGGAAACATTCAGTACTTC,TRBJ2-4,TRBD2,few,TRBV5-1
CASSDRGQSAKNIQYF,TGTGCCAGCAGTGACAGAGGACAGTCAGCCAAAAACATTCAGTACTTC,TRBJ2-4,.,.,TRBV6-1
CAWSQGDKQYF,TGTGCCTGGAGTCAGGGGGATAAGCAGTACTTC,TRBJ2-7,TRBD1,.,TRBV30
CASSDSEKQGNGYTF,TGTGCCAGCAGTGACTCGGAGAAACAGGGAAATGGCTACACCTTC,TRBJ1-2,.,.,TRBV6-4
CASSEALTGTNSPLHF,TGTGCCAGCAGTGAAGCACTGACAGGGACAAATTCACCCCTCCACTTT,TRBJ1-6,TRBD1,.,TRBV2
CASRRAGSSYEQYF,TGTGCCAGCAGGCGGGCAGGTTCTTCCTACGAGCAGTACTTC,TRBJ2-7,.,.,TRBV7-9
CASSQAPPLTRGYTF,TGCGCCAGCAGCCAAGCTCCGCCCTTAACTCGGGGCTACACCTTC,TRBJ1-2,.,.,TRBV4-1
CASSVEVGAYNEQFF,TGTGCCAGCAGCGTAGAGGTGGGGGCGTACAATGAGCAGTTCTTC,TRBJ2-1,.,.,TRBV9
CASSVDLGLAMDTQYF,TGTGCCAGCAGCGTAGATTTGGGACTAGCAATGGATACGCAGTATTTT,TRBJ2-3,TRBD2,.,TRBV9
CASSPNWTHSGNTIYF,TGTGCCAGCAGCCCGAACTGGACTCACTCTGGAAACACCATATATTTT,TRBJ1-3,.,.,TRBV11-2
CASSLRGANTEAFF,TGCGCCAGCAGCCTACGGGGTGCTAACACTGAAGCTTTCTTT,TRBJ1-1,.,.,TRBV5-1
CASSHRWPGGPQDNSPLHF,TGCGCCAGCAGCCATAGATGGCCAGGGGGCCCACAAGATAATTCACCCCTCCACTTT,TRBJ1-6,TRBD1,.,TRBV5-1
CSAADGTDTQYF,TGCAGCGCCGCGGACGGCACAGATACGCAGTATTTT,TRBJ2-3,.,.,TRBV29-1
CAWSAPRTEAFF,TGTGCCTGGAGTGCGCCCCGGACTGAAGCTTTCTTT,TRBJ1-1,.,once,TRBV30
CASSQGLAGGQETQYF,TGCGCCAGCAGCCAGGGACTAGCGGGGGGCCAAGAGACCCAGTACTTC,TRBJ2-5,TRBD2,.,TRBV5-1
CASSLHRTGNTIYF,TGTGCCAGCAGCTTGCACAGAACTGGAAACACCATATATTTT,TRBJ1-3,.,.,TRBV7-2
CASSPQGGGTEAFF,TGTGCCAGCAGCCCACAGGGTGGCGGCACTGAAGCTTTCTTT,TRBJ1-1,.,.,TRBV7-2
CASSRQGVTNEKLFF,TGCGCCAGCAGTCGACAGGGGGTGACTAATGAAAAACTGTTTTTT,TRBJ1-4,TRBD1,.,TRBV4-1
CASNPGGQQAKNIQYF,TGTGCCAGCAACCCCGGGGGCCAACAAGCCAAAAACATTCAGTACTTC,TRBJ2-4,.,.,TRBV7-9
CASTRGTANTGELFF,TGTGCCAGCACCCGTGGGACAGCGAACACCGGGGAGCTGTTTTTT,TRBJ2-2,TRBD1,.,TRBV5-6
CASSPSDRGNTEAFF,TGCGCCAGCAGCCCTTCGGACAGGGGGAACACTGAAGCTTTCTTT,TRBJ1-1,TRBD1,.,TRBV4-1
CASSGYGGYGYTF,TGTGCCAGCAGTGGATATGGCGGATATGGCTACACCTTC,TRBJ1-2,.,.,TRBV25-1
CASSAWRESSYEQYF,TGTGCCAGCAGCGCGTGGAGGGAGAGCTCCTACGAGCAGTACTTC,TRBJ2-7,.,.,TRBV9
CASSVEHFQETQYF,TGTGCCAGCAGCGTAGAACACTTCCAAGAGACCCAGTACTTC,TRBJ2-5,.,few,TRBV9
CASRDSDKETQYF,TGTGCCAGCCGGGACAGCGATAAAGAGACCCAGTACTTC,TRBJ2-5,TRBD1,.,TRBV19
CASRNSGSRYYNEQFF,TGTGCCAGTAGGAACTCAGGATCTCGGTACTACAATGAGCAGTTCTTC,TRBJ2-1,.,.,TRBV19
CASSLAPTGGGTDTQYF,TGTGCCAGCAGCTTAGCCCCCACAGGGGGAGGGACAGATACGCAGTATTTT,TRBJ2-3,.,.,TRBV7-6
CASRNSAGGRNTGELFF,TGCGCCAGCAGAAACAGCGCAGGGGGAAGGAACACCGGGGAGCTGTTTTTT,TRBJ2-2,TRBD1,few,TRBV5-1
CASSVETGTGELFF,TGTGCCAGCAGCGTGGAAACTGGGACCGGGGAGCTGTTTTTT,TRBJ2-2,.,once,TRBV6-4
CASSIGSSYNSPLHF,TGTGCCAGTAGTATTGGGAGCTCCTATAATTCACCCCTCCACTTT,TRBJ1-6,.,.,TRBV19
CASRTGTSSTQYF,TGTGCCAGCAGAACCGGGACTAGCAGTACGCAGTATTTT,TRBJ2-3,TRBD2,.,TRBV27
CASSVETLKSGANVLTF,TGTGCCAGCAGCGTAGAGACCCTGAAATCTGGGGCCAACGTCCTGACTTTC,TRBJ2-6,.,.,TRBV9
CASLLGTDPPPTNEKLFF,TGCGCCAGCCTCCTGGGGACGGACCCACCCCCAACTAATGAAAAACTGTTTTTT,TRBJ1-4,.,.,TRBV5-1
CASSSGQGGRGYGYTF,TGCGCCAGCAGCTCGGGACAGGGAGGCCGAGGCTATGGCTACACCTTC,TRBJ1-2,TRBD1,.,TRBV5-1
CASSERDRAPNYGYTF,TGTGCCAGCAGTGAACGGGACAGGGCTCCCAACTATGGCTACACCTTC,TRBJ1-2,TRBD1,.,TRBV6-1
CASSLTGQGGELFF,TGTGCTAGCAGCTTAACAGGGCAGGGCGGGGAGCTGTTTTTT,TRBJ2-2,.,.,TRBV7-7